This T cell receptor (beta chain) comes out of a study of Graves' ophthalmopathy and Graves' hyperthyroidism. The study amplified TCR beta CDR3 regions using RNA transcripts. First-round RT-PCR used HTBI primers; second-round multiplex PCR followed. TCRdb recomputed calls from the multiplex PCR reads with MiXCR, one row per CDR3 protein. The data show more than 300,000 distinct CDR3 sequences, about a sixth seen once. The V and J ends lost 7 bases and 5 bases respectively, with 14 bases between them. The CDR3 loop spans 13 amino acids. CDR1 and CDR2 from the germline V gene are MNHEY and SVGEGT. The clonotype was recovered from an adult woman with stable Graves' hyperthyroidism. Material for sequencing was peripheral blood. V usage is TRBV6-2 or TRBV6-3 and J usage is TRBJ1-2; no clear D. The CDR3 loop reads CASTDDGGYGYTF. The CDR3 DNA sequence: TGTGCCAGCACCGACGACGGCGGGTATGGCTACACCTTC.